The present T cell receptor beta chain was sequenced within a study of blood T cell repertoires in COVID-19 (dated by TCRdb to about 2020). Context from the whole study: Samples covering the acute and convalescent phases of COVID-19 were provided by collaborators in the United States, Italy and Spain. Where HLA class I and class II types were available, the types were taken from metadata supplied by the sample provider, not from assay-based typing. A freely available public database, intended as a resource for researchers studying the immune response to SARS-CoV-2, is where the repertoires were released. Subjects who had been exposed to COVID-19, were actively infected with it, or had recovered from it provided the deeply sampled blood TCRbeta repertoires that made up the dataset. The sample metadata nearly always contained a de-identified subject ID, COVID-19 status, age in years and sex. The prospective study material was composed of cDNA or gDNA derived from T cells, B-cell-depleted T cells, or PBMCs. The samples were drawn from two sources: the first 160 participants of the ongoing ImmuneRACE study, and 1,200 or so subjects contributed by 6 global collaborators. What the study reported, not specific to this receptor: The amount of clinical and demographic metadata varied by source and participant and was provided uncurated.

As for this clone: There is no known antigen for this receptor. No much larger clone is present one base from it, and per-base qualities are unavailable.

TCRbeta CDR3 regions were amplified from genomic DNA by means of the immunoSEQ Assay, a bias-controlled multiplex PCR. The paper's data handling went like this. Within the assay, amplification of reference gene primers was used to estimate how many nucleated cells each sample contained. To quantify the absolute abundance of each unique TCRbeta CDR3 rearrangement, sequence reads were collapsed and filtered. For each sample, productive Simpson clonality was calculated as the square root of Simpson's diversity index over productive rearrangements. TCRdb's version of the immuneACCESS table is confined to in-frame rearrangements and falls short of the full clone set. An unresolved V gene accounts for under half of the shortfall where checked; the remainder is of unknown origin. V, J and clone size derive from that table, while D and trimming were established from the DNA sequence. The sample table records 200,000 to 250,000 clones; just over 85% of these occur just once. The ten biggest clones cover about 14% of the sample.

Enrolling through a virtual design, the prospective study's participants ranged in age from roughly 18 to 89 years and lived across 20 to 30 United States geographic areas. In the prospective study, participants were assigned to cohorts based on the clinical history participants reported in a screening survey and a study questionnaire. In the prospective study, mobile phlebotomists collected whole blood, serum and a nasopharyngeal or oropharyngeal swab from each participant. Participants in the prospective study had the option to provide additional blood draws and questionnaires over an approximately 2-month period. Prospective study blood samples were shipped either frozen or at room temperature before DNA extraction. From its cysteine to its phenylalanine, the CDR3 spans 18 amino acids. Solely the CDR3 DNA is kept, with 54 bases framed from the first base.

This chain is built from TRBV7-5 and TRBJ2-1; TRBD1, the table's D call, lacks a check against the DNA. TRBV7-5 is a listed pseudogene. This sequence originates from a woman aged 45-65 years with acute COVID-19. Sequenced input: PBMCs or T cells enriched from blood (not recorded which). The CDR3 corresponds to CVRSLPGERDRPYNEQFF. In nucleotides, the sequence is TGTGTCAGAAGCTTACCCGGAGAGCGGGACAGGCCATACAATGAGCAGTTCTTC.